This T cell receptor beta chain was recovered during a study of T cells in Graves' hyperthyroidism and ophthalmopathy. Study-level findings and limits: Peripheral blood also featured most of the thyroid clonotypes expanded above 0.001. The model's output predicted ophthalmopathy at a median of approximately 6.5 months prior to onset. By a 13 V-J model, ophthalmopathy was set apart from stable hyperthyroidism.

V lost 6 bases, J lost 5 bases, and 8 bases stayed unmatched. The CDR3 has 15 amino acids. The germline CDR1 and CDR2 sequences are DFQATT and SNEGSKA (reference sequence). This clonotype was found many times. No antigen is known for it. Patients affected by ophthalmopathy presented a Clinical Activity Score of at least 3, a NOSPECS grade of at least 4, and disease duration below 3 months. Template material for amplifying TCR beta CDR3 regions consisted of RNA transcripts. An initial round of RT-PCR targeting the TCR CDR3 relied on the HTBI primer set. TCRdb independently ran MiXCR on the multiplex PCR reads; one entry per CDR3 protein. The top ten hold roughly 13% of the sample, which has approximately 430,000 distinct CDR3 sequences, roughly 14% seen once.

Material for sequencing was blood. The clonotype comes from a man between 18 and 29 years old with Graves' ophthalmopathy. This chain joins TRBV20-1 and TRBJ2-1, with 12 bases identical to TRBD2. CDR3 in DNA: TGCAGTGCCAGACTAGCGGGAGATACGCACAATGAGCAGTTCTTC. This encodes CSARLAGDTHNEQFF.